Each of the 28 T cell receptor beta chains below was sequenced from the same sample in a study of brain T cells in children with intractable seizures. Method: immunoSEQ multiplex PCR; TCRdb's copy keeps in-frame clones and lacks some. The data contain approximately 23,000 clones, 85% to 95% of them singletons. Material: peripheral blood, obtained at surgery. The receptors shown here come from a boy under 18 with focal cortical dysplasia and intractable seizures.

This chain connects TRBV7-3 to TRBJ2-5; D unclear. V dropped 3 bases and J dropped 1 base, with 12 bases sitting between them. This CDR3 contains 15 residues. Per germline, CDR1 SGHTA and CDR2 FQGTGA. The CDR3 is CASSFLPDLQETQYF. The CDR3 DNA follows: TGTGCCAGCAGCTTTCTACCGGACCTCCAAGAGACCCAGTACTTC.

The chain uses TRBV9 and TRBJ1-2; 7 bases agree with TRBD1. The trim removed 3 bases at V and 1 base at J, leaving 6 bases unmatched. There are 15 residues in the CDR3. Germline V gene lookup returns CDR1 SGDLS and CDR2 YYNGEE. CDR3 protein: CASSASGQSNYGYTF. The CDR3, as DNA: TGTGCCAGCAGCGCATCGGGACAGAGTAACTATGGCTACACCTTC.

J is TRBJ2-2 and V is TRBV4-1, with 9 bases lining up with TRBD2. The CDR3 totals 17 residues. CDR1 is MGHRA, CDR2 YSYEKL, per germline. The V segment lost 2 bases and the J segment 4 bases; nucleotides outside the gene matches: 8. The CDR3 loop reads CASSQRSGLATTGELFF. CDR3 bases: TGCGCCAGCAGCCAAAGGTCCGGACTAGCGACCACCGGGGAGCTGTTTTTT.

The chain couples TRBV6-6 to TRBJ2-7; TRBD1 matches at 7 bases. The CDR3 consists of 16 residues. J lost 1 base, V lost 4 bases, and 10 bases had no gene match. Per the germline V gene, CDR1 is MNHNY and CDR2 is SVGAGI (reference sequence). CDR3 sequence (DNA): TGTGCCAGCAGTTCCCGACACAGGGGCCTTTCCTACGAGCAGTACTTC. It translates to CASSSRHRGLSYEQYF.

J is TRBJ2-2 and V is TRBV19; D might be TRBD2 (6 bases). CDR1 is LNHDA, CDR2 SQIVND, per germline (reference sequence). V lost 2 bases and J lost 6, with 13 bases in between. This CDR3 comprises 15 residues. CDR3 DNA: TGTGCCAGTAGTATACCGCGGGAAAGCGCCGGGGAGCTGTTTTTT. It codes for CASSIPRESAGELFF.

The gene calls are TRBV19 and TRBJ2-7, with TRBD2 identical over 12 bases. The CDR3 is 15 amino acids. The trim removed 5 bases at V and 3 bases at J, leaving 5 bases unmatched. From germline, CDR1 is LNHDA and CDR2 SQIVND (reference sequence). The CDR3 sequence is CASSAGLAGFYEQYF. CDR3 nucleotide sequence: TGTGCCAGTAGTGCCGGACTAGCGGGGTTCTACGAGCAGTACTTC.

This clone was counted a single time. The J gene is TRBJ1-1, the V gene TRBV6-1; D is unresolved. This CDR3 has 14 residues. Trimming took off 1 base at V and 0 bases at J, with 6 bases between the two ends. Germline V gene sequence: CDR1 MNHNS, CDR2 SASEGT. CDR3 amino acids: CASSEVQMNTEAFF. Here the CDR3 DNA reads TGTGCCAGCAGTGAAGTACAGATGAACACTGAAGCTTTCTTT.

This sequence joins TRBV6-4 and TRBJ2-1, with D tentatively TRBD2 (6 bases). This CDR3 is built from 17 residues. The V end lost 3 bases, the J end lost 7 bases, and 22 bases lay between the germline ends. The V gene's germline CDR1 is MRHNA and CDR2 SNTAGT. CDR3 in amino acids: CASSEHPGIGGVNEQFF. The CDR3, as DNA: TGTGCCAGCAGTGAACACCCAGGTATCGGGGGTGTAAATGAGCAGTTCTTC.

CDR3 amino acids: CASSGVGVNEQFF. DNA for the CDR3: TGTGCCAGCAGCGGCGTTGGGGTCAATGAGCAGTTCTTC. The chain carries TRBV9 and TRBJ2-1, with D unresolved. V shed 3 bases and J shed 6 bases, with 10 bases lying between them. The CDR3 runs to 13 residues. Germline assignment: CDR1 SGDLS and CDR2 YYNGEE.

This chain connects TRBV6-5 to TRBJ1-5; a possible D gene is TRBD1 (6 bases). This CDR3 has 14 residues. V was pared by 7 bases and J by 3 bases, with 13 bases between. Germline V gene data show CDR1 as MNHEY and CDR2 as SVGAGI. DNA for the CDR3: TGTGCCAGCACCCAGACAGGATCCAATCAGCCCCAGCATTTT. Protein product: CASTQTGSNQPQHF.

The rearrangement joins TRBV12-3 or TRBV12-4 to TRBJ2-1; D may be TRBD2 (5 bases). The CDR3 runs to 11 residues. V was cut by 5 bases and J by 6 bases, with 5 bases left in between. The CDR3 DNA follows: TGTGCCAGCAGTGCGGGCAATGAGCAGTTCTTC. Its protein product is CASSAGNEQFF.

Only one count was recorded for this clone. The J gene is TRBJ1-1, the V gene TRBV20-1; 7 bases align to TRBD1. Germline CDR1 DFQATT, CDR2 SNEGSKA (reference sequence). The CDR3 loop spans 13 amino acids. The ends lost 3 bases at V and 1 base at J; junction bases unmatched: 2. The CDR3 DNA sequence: TGCAGTGCTAGTGGGACAGAGAACACTGAAGCTTTCTTT. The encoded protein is CSASGTENTEAFF.

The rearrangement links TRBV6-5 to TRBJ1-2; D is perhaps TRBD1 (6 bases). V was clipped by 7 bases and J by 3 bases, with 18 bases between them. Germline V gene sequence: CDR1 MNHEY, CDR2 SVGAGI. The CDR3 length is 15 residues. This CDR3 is CASKREQGPYYGYTF. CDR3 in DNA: TGTGCCAGCAAAAGGGAACAGGGACCATACTATGGCTACACCTTC.

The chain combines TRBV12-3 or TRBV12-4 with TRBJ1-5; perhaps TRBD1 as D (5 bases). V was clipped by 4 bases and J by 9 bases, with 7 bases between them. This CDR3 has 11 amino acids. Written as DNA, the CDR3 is TGTGCCAGCAGTTGGGGGGGGCCCCAGCATTTT. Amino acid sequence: CASSWGGPQHF.

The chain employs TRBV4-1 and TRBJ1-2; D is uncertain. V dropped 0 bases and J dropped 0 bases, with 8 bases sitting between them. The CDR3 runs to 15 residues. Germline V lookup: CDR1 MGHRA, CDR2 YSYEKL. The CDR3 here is CASSQDNLPNYGYTF. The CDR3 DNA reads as TGCGCCAGCAGCCAAGATAATCTCCCTAACTATGGCTACACCTTC.

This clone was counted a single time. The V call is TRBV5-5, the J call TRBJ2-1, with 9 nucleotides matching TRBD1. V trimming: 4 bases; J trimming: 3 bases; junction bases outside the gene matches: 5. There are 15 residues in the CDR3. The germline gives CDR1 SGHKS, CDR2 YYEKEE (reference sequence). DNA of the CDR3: TGTGCCAGCAGCCTGGGACAGGGATTCTACAATGAGCAGTTCTTC. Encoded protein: CASSLGQGFYNEQFF. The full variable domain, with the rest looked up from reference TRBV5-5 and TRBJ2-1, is DAGVTQSPTHLIKTRGQQVTLRCSPISGHKSVSWYQQVLGQGPQFIFQYYEKEERGRGNFPDRFSARQFPNYSSELNVNALLLGDSALYLCASSLGQGFYNEQFFGPGTRLTVL.

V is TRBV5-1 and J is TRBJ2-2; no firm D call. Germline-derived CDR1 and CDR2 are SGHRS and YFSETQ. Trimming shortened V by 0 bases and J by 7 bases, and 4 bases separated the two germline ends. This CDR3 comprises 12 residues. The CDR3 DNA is TGCGCCAGCAGCTTGGTAGACGGGGAGCTGTTTTTT. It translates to CASSLVDGELFF.

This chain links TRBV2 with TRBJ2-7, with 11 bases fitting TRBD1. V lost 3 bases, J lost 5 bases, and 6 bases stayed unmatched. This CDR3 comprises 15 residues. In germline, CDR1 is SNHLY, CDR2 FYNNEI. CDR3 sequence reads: CASSDIPGQGDEQYF. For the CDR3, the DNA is TGTGCCAGCAGTGATATACCGGGACAGGGGGACGAGCAGTACTTC.

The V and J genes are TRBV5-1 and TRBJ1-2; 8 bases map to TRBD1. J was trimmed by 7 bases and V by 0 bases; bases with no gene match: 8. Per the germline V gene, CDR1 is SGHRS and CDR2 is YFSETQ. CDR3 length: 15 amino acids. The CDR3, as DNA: TGCGCCAGCAGCTTGGCCGGACAGGGAACCGGTGGCTACACCTTC. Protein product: CASSLAGQGTGGYTF. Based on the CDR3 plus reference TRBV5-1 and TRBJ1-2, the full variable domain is KAGVTQTPRYLIKTRGQQVTLSCSPISGHRSVSWYQQTPGQGLQFLFEYFSETQRNKGNFPGRFSGRQFSNSRSEMNVSTLELGDSALYLCASSLAGQGTGGYTFGSGTRLTVV.

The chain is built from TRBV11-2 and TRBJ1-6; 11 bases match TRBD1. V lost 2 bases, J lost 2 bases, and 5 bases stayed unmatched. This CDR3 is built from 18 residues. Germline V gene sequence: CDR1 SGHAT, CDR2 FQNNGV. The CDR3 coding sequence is TGTGCCAGCAGCTTACGTCCGGGACAGGGGGCCTATAATTCACCCCTCCACTTT. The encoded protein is CASSLRPGQGAYNSPLHF.

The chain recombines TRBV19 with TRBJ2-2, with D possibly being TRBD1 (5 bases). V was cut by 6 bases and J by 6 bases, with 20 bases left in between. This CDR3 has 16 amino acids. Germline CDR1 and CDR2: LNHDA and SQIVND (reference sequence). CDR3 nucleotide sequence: TGTGCCAGTAGACTAACACCCGCTGGGGCGGCCGGGGAGCTGTTTTTT. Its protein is CASRLTPAGAAGELFF.

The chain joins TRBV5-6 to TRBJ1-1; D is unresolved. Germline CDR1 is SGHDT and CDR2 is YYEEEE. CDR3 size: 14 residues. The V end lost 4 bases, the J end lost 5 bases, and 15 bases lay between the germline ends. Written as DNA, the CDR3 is TGTGCCAGCAGCCCAAGACGGGGTTTGACTGAAGCTTTCTTT. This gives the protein CASSPRRGLTEAFF.

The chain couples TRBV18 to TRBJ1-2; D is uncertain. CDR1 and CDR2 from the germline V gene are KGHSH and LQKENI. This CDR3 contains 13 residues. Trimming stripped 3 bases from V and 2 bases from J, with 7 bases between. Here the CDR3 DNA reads TGTGCCAGCTCACCCGGGAGGAACTATGGCTACACCTTC. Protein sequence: CASSPGRNYGYTF.

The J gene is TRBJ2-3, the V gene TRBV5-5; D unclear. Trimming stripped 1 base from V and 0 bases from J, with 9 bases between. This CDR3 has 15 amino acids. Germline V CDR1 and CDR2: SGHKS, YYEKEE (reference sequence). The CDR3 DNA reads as TGTGCCAGCAGCTTGATTCAGCTTAGCACAGATACGCAGTATTTT. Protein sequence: CASSLIQLSTDTQYF.

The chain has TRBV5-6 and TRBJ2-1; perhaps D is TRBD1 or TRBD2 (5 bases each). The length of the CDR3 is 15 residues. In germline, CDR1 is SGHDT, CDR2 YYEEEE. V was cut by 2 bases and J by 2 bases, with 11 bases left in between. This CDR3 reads CASSLPGTAYNEQFF. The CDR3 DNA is TGTGCCAGCAGCTTACCGGGGACCGCCTACAATGAGCAGTTCTTC.

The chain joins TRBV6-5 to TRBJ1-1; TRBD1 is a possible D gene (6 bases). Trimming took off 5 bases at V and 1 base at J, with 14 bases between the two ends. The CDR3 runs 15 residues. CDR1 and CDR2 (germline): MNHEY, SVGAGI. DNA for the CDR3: TGTGCCAGCAGTATTCTAGACAGGAGGAACACTGAAGCTTTCTTT. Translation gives CASSILDRRNTEAFF.

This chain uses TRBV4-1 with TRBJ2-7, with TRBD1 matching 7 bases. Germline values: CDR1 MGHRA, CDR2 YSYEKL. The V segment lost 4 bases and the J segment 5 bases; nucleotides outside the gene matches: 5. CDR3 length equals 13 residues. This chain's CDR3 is CASSLGRGNEQYF. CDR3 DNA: TGCGCCAGCAGCCTTGGCAGGGGGAACGAGCAGTACTTC.

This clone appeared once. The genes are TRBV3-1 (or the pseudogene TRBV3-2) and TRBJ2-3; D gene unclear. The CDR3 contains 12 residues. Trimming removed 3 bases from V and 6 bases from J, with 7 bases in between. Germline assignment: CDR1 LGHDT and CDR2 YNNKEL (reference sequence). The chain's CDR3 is CASSQSLDTQYF. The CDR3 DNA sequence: TGTGCCAGCAGCCAGAGCTTGGATACGCAGTATTTT.